The sample holds a few counts of the clone carrying this TCR beta chain. This CDR3 is built from 14 residues. Per germline, CDR1 SGHVS and CDR2 FQNEAQ. Trimming cost V 5 bases and J 5 bases, with 12 bases left between them. Assay used: immunoSEQ multiplex PCR; TCRdb lists only in-frame clones, some missing. In the table there are some 100,000 clones, roughly 88% of which are singletons. This entry belongs to a study of blood T cell repertoires in COVID-19. Looking at the study overall: Samples came from the United States, Italy and Spain, spanning acute and convalescent COVID-19. From T cells, B-cell-depleted T cells, or PBMCs came the material, which was cDNA or gDNA.

The sequenced sample consisted of peripheral blood. The V and J genes are TRBV7-8 and TRBJ2-2; tentatively, D is TRBD1 (6 bases). This TCR derives from a human donor with active COVID-19. The donor label of this sample is uncertain. The CDR3 is CASSTRTATGELFF. The CDR3 DNA reads TGTGCCAGCAGCACCCGGACAGCGACCGGGGAGCTGTTTTTT. The whole variable domain, filled in from reference TRBV7-8 and TRBJ2-2, reads GAGVSQSPRYKVAKRGQDVALRCDPISGHVSLFWYQQALGQGPEFLTYFQNEAQLDKSGLPSDRFFAERPEGSVSTLKIQRTQQEDSAVYLCASSTRTATGELFFGEGSRLTVL.